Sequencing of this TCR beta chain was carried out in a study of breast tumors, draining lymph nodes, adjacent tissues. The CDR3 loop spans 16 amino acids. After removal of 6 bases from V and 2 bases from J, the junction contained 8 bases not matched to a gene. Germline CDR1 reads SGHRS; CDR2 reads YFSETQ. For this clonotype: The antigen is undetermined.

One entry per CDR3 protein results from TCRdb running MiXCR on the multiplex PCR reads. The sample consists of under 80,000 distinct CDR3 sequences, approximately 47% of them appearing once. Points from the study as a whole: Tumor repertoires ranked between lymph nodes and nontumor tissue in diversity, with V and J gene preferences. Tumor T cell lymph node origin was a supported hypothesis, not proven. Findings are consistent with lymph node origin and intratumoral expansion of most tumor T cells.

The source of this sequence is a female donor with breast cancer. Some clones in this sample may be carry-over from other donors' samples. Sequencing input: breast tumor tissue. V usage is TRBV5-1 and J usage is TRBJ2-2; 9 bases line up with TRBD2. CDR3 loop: CASTSGGPANTGELFF. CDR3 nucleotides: TGCGCCAGCACAAGCGGGGGGCCTGCCAACACCGGGGAGCTGTTTTTT.